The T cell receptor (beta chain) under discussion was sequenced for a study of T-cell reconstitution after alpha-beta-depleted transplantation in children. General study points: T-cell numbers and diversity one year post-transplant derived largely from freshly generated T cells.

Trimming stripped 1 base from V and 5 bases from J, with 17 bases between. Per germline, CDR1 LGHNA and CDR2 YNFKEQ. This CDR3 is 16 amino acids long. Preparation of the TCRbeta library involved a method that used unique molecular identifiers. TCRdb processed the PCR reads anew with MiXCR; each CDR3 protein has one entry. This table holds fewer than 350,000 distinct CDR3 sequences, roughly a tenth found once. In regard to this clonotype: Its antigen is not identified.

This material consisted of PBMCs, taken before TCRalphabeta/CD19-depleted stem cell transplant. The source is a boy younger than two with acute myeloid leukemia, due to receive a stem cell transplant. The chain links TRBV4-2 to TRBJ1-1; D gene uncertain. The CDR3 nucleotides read TGTGCCAGCAGCCAAGCTCTAGGACCGGGGAGGACTGAAGCTTTCTTT. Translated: CASSQALGPGRTEAFF.